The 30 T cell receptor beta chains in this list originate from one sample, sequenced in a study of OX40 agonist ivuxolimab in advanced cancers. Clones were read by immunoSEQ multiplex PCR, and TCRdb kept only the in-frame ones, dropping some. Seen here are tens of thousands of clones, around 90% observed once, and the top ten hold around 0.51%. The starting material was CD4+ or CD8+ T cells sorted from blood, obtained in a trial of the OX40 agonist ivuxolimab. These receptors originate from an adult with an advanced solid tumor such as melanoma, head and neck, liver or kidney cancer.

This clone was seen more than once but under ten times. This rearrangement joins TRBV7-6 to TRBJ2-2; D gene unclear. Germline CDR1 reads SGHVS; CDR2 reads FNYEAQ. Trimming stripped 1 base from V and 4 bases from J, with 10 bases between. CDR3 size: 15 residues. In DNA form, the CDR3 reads TGTGCCAGCAGCTTAGTTCGCTTTTCCACCGGGGAGCTGTTTTTT. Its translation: CASSLVRFSTGELFF.

In DNA form, the CDR3 reads TGTGCTACAGCTTCAGGGGGTAGCAATCAGCCCCAGCATTTT. This encodes CATASGGSNQPQHF. V and J are TRBV12-5 and TRBJ1-5; 7 positions match TRBD1. This CDR3 contains 14 residues. Per germline, CDR1 LGHNT and CDR2 FRNRAP. V lost 10 bases to trimming and J lost 0 bases; unmatched junction nucleotides: 6. The full variable domain, in which reference TRBV12-5 and TRBJ1-5 provide the parts outside the CDR3, is DARVTQTPRHKVTEMGQEVTMRCQPILGHNTVFWYRQTMMQGLELLAYFRNRAPLDDSGMPKDRFSAEMPDATLATLKIQPSEPRDSAVYFCATASGGSNQPQHFGDGTRLSIL.

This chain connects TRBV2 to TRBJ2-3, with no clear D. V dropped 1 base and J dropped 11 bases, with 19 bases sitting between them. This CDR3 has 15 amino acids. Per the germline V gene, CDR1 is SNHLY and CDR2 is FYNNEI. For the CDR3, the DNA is TGTGCCAGCAGTGAAGAGGACCCCCGAGTCGGTGGGCAGTATTTT. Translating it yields CASSEEDPRVGGQYF.

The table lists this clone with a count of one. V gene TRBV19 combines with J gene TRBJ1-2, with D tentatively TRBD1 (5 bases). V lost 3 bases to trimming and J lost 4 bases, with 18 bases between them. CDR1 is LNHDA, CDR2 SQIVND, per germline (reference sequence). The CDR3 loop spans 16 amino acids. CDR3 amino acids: CASSMPSNMGPYGYTF. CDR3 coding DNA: TGTGCCAGTAGTATGCCCTCGAACATGGGACCCTATGGCTACACCTTC.

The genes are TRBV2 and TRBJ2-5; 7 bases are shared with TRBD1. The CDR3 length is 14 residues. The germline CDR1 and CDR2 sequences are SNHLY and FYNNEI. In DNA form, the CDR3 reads TGTGCTTGGCACCGACAGGGAGCGCGAGAGACCCAGTACTTC. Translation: CAWHRQGARETQYF.

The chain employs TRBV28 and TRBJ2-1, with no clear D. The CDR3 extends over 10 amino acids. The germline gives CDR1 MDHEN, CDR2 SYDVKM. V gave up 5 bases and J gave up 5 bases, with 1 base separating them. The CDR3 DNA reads TGTGCCAGCAGTGACAATGAGCAGTTCTTC. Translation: CASSDNEQFF. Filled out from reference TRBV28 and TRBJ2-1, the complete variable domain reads DVKVTQSSRYLVKRTGEKVFLECVQDMDHENMFWYRQDPGLGLRLIYFSYDVKMKEKGDIPEGYSVSREKKERFSLILESASTNQTSMYLCASSDNEQFFGPGTRLTVL.

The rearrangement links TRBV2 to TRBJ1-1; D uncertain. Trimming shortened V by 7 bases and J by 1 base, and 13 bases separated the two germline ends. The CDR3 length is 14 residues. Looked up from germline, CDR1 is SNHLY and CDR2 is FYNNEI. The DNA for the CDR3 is TGTGCCAGCACCCTTTGGGCGGCGAACACTGAAGCTTTCTTT. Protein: CASTLWAANTEAFF.

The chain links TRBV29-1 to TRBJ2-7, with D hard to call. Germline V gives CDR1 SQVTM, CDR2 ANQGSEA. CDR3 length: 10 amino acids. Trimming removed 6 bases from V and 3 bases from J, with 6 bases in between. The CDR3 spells CSVRDYEQYF. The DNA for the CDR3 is TGCAGCGTGCGCGACTACGAGCAGTACTTC.

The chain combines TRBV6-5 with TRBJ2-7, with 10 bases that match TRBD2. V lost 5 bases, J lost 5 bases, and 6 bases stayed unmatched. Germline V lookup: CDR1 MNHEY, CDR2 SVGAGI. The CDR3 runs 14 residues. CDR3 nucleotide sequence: TGTGCCAGCAGTCTGACTAGCGGGTACAACGAGCAGTACTTC. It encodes CASSLTSGYNEQYF.

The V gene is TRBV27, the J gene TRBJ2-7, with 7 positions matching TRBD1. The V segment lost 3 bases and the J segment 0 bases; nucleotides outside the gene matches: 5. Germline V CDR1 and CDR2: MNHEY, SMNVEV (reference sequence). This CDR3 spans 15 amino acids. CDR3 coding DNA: TGTGCCAGCAGTTTCGGGACAGCGAGCTCCTACGAGCAGTACTTC. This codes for CASSFGTASSYEQYF.

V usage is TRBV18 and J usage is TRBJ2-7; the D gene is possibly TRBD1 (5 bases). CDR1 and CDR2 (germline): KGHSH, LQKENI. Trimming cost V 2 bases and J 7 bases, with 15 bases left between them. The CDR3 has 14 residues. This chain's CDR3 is CASSPIPTPGEQYF. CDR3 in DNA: TGTGCCAGCTCACCAATTCCCACTCCAGGGGAGCAGTACTTC.

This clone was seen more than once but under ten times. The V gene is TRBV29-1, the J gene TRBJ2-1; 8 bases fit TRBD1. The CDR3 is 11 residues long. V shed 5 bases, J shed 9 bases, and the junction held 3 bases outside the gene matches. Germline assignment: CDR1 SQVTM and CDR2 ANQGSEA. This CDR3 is CSVRQGPEQFF. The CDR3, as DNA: TGCAGCGTTCGACAGGGGCCTGAGCAGTTCTTC.

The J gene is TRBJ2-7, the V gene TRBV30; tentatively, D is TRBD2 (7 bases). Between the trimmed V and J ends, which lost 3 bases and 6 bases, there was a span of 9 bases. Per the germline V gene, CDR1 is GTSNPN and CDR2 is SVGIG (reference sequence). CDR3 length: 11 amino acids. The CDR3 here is CAWRGGAEQYF. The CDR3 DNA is TGTGCCTGGAGGGGGGGGGCCGAGCAGTACTTC.

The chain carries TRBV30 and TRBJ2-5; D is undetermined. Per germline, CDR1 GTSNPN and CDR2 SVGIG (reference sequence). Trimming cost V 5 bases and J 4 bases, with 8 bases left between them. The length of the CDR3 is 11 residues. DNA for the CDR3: TGTGCCTGGGCAAGTAGAGAGACCCAGTACTTC. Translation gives CAWASRETQYF.

CDR3 DNA sequence: TGTGCCAGCAGAGTGGAGGGGGTCTACGAGCAGTACTTC. Translating it yields CASRVEGVYEQYF. This chain uses TRBV28 with TRBJ2-7; TRBD1 or TRBD2 may be the D gene (6 bases each). Germline assignment: CDR1 MDHEN and CDR2 SYDVKM. The ends were cut back, 6 bases at V and 3 bases at J, with 12 bases in the middle. This CDR3 comprises 13 residues. Using reference TRBV28 and TRBJ2-7 for the parts outside the CDR3, the full variable domain is DVKVTQSSRYLVKRTGEKVFLECVQDMDHENMFWYRQDPGLGLRLIYFSYDVKMKEKGDIPEGYSVSREKKERFSLILESASTNQTSMYLCASRVEGVYEQYFGPGTRLTVT.

CDR3 bases: TGCGCCACCGGGGACCCGGTGGGAACCTACGAGCAGTACTTC. Its translation is CATGDPVGTYEQYF. V usage is TRBV10-2 and J usage is TRBJ2-7; D may match TRBD1 or TRBD2 (5 bases each). Germline loops: CDR1 WSHSY, CDR2 SAAADI. Trimming took 10 bases from V and 2 from J, leaving 18 bases between them. CDR3 length: 14 amino acids.

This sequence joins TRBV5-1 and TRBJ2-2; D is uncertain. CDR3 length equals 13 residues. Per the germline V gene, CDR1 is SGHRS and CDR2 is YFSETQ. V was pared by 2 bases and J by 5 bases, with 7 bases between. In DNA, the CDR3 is TGCGCCAGCAGCTTTTCGCAGACCGGGGAGCTGTTTTTT. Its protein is CASSFSQTGELFF. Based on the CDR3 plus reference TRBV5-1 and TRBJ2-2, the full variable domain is KAGVTQTPRYLIKTRGQQVTLSCSPISGHRSVSWYQQTPGQGLQFLFEYFSETQRNKGNFPGRFSGRQFSNSRSEMNVSTLELGDSALYLCASSFSQTGELFFGEGSRLTVL.

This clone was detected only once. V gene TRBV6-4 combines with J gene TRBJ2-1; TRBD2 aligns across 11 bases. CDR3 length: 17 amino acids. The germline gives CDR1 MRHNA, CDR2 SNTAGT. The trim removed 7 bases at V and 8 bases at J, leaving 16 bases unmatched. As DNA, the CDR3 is TGTGCCAGCACTAGAACCCGTTTAGCGGGAGGGCGCCATGAGCAGTTCTTC. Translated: CASTRTRLAGGRHEQFF.

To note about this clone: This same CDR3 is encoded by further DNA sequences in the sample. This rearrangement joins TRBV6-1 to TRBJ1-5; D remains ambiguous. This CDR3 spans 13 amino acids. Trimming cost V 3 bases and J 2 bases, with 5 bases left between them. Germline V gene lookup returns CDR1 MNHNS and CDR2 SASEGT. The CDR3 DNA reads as TGTGCCAGCAGTGAGTGGGGCAATCAGCCCCAGCATTTT. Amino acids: CASSEWGNQPQHF.

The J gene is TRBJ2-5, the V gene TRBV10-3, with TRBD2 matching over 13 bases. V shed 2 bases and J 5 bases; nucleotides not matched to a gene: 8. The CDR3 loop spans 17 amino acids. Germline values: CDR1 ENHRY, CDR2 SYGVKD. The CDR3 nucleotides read TGTGCCATCAGTGAGCTAACTAGCGGGAGGGCTTGGGAGACCCAGTACTTC. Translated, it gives CAISELTSGRAWETQYF.

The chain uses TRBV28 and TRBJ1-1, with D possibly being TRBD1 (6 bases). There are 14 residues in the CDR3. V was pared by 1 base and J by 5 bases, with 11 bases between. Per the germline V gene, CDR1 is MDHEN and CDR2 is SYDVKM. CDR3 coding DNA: TGTGCCAGCAGTTTATTCGGGGGGCCAACTGAAGCTTTCTTT. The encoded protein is CASSLFGGPTEAFF.

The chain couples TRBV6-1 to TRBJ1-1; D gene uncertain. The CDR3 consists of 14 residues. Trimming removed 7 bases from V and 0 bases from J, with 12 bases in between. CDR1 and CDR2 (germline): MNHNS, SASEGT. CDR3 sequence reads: CASIWSSMNTEAFF. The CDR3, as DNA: TGTGCCAGCATTTGGTCATCAATGAACACTGAAGCTTTCTTT.

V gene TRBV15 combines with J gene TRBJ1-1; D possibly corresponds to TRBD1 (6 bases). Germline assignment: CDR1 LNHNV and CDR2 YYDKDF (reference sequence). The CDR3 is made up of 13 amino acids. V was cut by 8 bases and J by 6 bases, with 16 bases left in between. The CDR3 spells CATGREGESEAFF. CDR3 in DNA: TGTGCCACCGGTAGGGAGGGGGAATCTGAAGCTTTCTTT.

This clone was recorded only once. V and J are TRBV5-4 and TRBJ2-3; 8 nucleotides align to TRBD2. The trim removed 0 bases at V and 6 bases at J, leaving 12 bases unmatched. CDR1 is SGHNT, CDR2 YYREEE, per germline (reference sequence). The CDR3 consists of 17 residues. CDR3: CASSLGAGLAVSDTQYF. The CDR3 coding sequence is TGTGCCAGCAGCTTGGGAGCCGGACTAGCCGTTTCGGATACGCAGTATTTT.

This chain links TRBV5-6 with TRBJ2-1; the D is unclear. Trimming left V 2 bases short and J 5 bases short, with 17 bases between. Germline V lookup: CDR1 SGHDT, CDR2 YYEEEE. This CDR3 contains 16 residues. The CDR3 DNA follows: TGTGCCAGCAGCTTACAATTACAGCCGATTAACAATGAGCAGTTCTTC. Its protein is CASSLQLQPINNEQFF.

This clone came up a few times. CDR3 sequence: CASSQASVYTEAFF. The DNA for the CDR3 is TGTGCCAGTAGTCAGGCATCCGTTTACACTGAAGCTTTCTTT. This sequence joins TRBV19 and TRBJ1-1; no definite D call. Germline V gives CDR1 LNHDA, CDR2 SQIVND (reference sequence). This CDR3 is built from 14 residues. V was shortened by 5 bases and J by 3 bases, with 13 bases between the two germline ends.

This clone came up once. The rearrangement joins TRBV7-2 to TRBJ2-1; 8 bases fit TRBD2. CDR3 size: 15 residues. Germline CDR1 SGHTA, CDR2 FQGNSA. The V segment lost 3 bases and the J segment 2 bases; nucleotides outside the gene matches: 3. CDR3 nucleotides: TGTGCCAGCAGCTTGGCGGGACTAGCCTACAATGAGCAGTTCTTC. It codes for CASSLAGLAYNEQFF.

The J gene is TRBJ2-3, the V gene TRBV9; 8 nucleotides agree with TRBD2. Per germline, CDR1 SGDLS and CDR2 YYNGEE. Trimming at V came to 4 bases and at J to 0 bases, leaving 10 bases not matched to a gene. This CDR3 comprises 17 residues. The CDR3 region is CASSLNPTGGSTDTQYF. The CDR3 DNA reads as TGTGCCAGCAGCTTAAACCCGACGGGAGGGAGCACAGATACGCAGTATTTT.

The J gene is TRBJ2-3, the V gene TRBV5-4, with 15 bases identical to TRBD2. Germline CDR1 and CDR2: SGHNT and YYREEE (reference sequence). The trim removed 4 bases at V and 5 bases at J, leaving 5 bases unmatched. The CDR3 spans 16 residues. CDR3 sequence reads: CASSTGLAGGQDTQYF. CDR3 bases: TGTGCCAGCAGCACGGGACTAGCGGGAGGCCAAGATACGCAGTATTTT.

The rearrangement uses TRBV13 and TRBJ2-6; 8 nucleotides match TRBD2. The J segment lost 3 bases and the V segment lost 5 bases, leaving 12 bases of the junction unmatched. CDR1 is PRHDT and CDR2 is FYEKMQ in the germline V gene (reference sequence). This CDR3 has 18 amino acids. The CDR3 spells CASSRGAGGEFGANVLTF. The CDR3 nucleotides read TGTGCCAGCAGCCGGGGGGCGGGAGGTGAGTTTGGGGCCAACGTCCTGACTTTC.